This TCR beta chain originates from a study of beta chain features in type 1 diabetes. CDR1 is SGHTA, CDR2 FQGTGA, per germline. V was pared by 5 bases and J by 5 bases, with 17 bases between. CDR3 length: 15 amino acids. The authors reverse transcribed all of the isolated RNA, so sequencing captured expressed TCRB transcripts. Clones were read by immunoSEQ multiplex PCR, and TCRdb kept only the in-frame ones, dropping some. The data hold a few hundred thousand clones, with over 9.5% observed a single time. The sequenced material came from naive CD4+ T cells from blood. The TCR was taken from a young man in good health. V usage is TRBV7-3 and J usage is TRBJ2-3; the D gene is possibly TRBD2 (6 bases). The CDR3, as DNA: TGTGCCAGCAGCGTCGGGAGCCTTAGCGGAGATACGCAGTATTTT. Translation gives CASSVGSLSGDTQYF. The variable domain in full, with the rest retrieved from reference TRBV7-3 and TRBJ2-3, is GAGVSQTPSNKVTEKGKYVELRCDPISGHTALYWYRQSLGQGPEFLIYFQGTGAADDSGLPNDRFFAVRPEGSVSTLKIQRTERGDSAVYLCASSVGSLSGDTQYFGPGTRLTVL.